The entry that follows covers one T cell receptor (beta chain) sequence. RNA was extracted and reverse transcribed into cDNA as the sequencing template. Sequencing was performed with immunoSEQ multiplex PCR; in TCRdb, only in-frame clones are kept and a portion is missing. The sample contains thousands of clones, around 60% of which appear only once. The data belong to a study of CD8+ T cells in alopecia areata. From alopecia areata patients, lesional scalp punch biopsies and peripheral blood were collected. V lost 5 bases and J lost 10; bases outside the gene matches: 13. CDR3 size: 16 residues. The germline CDR1 and CDR2 sequences are SGHTA and FQGNSA.

This receptor was identified in a human donor with alopecia areata. The sequencing used skin, collected at week 0. J is TRBJ2-1 and V is TRBV7-2, with 11 bases identical to TRBD2. CDR3 in amino acids: CASSVSGGARSQEQFF. DNA for the CDR3: TGTGCCAGCAGCGTTAGCGGGGGGGCCCGGTCGCAAGAGCAGTTCTTC.